Here is one TCR beta chain with its context. Its antigen is not identified. The CDR3 sequence is 15 residues long. Germline CDR1 is MNHEY and CDR2 is SMNVEV (reference sequence). V gave up 7 bases and J gave up 1 base; unmatched junction bases: 7. The data originate from a study of PD-1 blockade in classical Hodgkin lymphoma. Findings of the study overall: In newly diagnosed patients, baseline TCR diversity was reportedly below that of healthy donors. Compared with baseline, CD4+ but not CD8+ TCR diversity had risen significantly by C4D1.

All trial patients relapsed after autologous stem cell transplantation. The data were produced by immunoSEQ multiplex PCR, yet TCRdb's version contains in-frame clones alone and is incomplete. Here the sample spans roughly 14,000 clones, roughly 69% being singletons. The sample consisted of peripheral blood mononuclear cells (PBMCs), taken at baseline. The V and J genes are TRBV27 and TRBJ2-1; 7 positions agree with TRBD2. The sequence derives from a human donor with classical Hodgkin lymphoma. The CDR3 is CASTMGGVSYNEQFF. CDR3 in DNA: TGTGCCAGCACTATGGGGGGGGTTTCCTACAATGAGCAGTTCTTC.